This T cell receptor beta chain was captured in a study of T cell responses to AZD1222 COVID-19 vaccine. Overall study context: Samples with a second dose at about 4 or about 12 weeks were pooled together.

Only in-frame clones appear in the TCRdb table, and some are missing; sequencing was by immunoSEQ multiplex PCR. Of around 130,000 clones listed, approximately 94% are singletons. V was clipped by 1 base and J by 1 base, with 4 bases between them. Germline CDR1 reads SGHAT; CDR2 reads FQNNGV. CDR3 length: 13 residues. Study-wide results and caveats: Clonal diversity was possibly underestimated, and white British individuals and females predominated among donors. Spike-wide vaccine-associated CD4 TCRs dominated at 160-218 and 743-854.

A remark on this clone: The antigen remains undetermined.

This receptor was identified in an adult in good health. This chain uses TRBV11-2 with TRBJ1-1; unclear D gene. The sample consisted of peripheral blood, taken on day 0 of AZD1222 vaccination. The CDR3 DNA reads as TGTGCCAGCAGCTTAGCGGCGAACACTGAAGCTTTCTTT. Residues: CASSLAANTEAFF.